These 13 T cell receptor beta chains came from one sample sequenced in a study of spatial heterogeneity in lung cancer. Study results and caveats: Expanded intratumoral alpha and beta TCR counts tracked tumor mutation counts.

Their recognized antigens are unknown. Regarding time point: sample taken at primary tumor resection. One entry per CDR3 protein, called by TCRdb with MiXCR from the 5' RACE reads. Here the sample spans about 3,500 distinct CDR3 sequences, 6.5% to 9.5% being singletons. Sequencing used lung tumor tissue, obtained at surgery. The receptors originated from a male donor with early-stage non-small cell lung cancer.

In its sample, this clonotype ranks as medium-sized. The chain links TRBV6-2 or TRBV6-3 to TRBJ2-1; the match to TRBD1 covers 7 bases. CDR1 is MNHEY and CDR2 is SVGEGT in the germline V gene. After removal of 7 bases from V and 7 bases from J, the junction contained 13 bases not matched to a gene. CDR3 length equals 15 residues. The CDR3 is CASNTFTGVRNEQFF. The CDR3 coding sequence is TGTGCCAGCAATACCTTTACAGGGGTCAGGAATGAGCAGTTCTTC.

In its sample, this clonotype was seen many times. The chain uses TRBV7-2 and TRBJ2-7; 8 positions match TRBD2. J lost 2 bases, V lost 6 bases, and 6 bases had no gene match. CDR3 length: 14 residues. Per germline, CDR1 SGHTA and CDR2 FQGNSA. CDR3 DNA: TGTGCCAGCAGTCAAAGCGGGGGAACCTACGAGCAGTACTTC. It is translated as CASSQSGGTYEQYF.

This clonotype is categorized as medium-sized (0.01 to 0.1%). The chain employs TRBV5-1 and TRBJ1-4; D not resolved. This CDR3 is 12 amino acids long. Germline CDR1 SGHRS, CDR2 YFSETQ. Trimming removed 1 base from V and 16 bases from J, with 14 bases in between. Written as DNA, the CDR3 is TGCGCCAGCAGCTTGACTATCTCCAAGTGGTTTTTT. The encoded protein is CASSLTISKWFF. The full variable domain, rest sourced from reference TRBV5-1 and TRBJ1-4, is KAGVTQTPRYLIKTRGQQVTLSCSPISGHRSVSWYQQTPGQGLQFLFEYFSETQRNKGNFPGRFSGRQFSNSRSEMNVSTLELGDSALYLCASSLTISKWFFGSGTQLSVL.

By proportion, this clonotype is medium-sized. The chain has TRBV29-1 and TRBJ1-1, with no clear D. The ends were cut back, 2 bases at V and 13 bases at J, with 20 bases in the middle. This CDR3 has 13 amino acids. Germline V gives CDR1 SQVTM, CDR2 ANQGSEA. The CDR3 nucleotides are TGCAGCGTTGAAATACGAGGGTCCGGGATCGTTTTCTTT. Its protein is CSVEIRGSGIVFF.

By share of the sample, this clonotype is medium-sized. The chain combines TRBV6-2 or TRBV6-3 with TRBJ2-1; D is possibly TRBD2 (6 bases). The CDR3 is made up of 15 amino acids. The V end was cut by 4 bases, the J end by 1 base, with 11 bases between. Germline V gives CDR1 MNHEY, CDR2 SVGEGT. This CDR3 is CASSFPGRSYNEQFF. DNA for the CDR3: TGTGCCAGCAGTTTCCCCGGGAGATCCTACAATGAGCAGTTCTTC.

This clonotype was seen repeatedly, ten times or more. DNA for the CDR3: TGTGCCAGCAGCGGAAGGACAGGGGGGTATTCAACTAATGAAAAACTGTTTTTT. Translating gives CASSGRTGGYSTNEKLFF. V and J are TRBV7-2 and TRBJ1-4, with TRBD1 matching over 10 bases. J lost 0 bases, V lost 5 bases, and 9 bases had no gene match. This CDR3 is 18 amino acids long. Germline CDR1 is SGHTA and CDR2 is FQGNSA.

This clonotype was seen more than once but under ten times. The chain's CDR3 is CASSLSGKETQYF. As DNA, the CDR3 is TGTGCCAGCAGCTTGTCGGGGAAAGAGACCCAGTACTTC. The chain combines TRBV9 with TRBJ2-5, with D perhaps matching TRBD2 (5 bases). Germline V gene sequence: CDR1 SGDLS, CDR2 YYNGEE. There are 13 residues in the CDR3. Trimming left V 4 bases short and J 3 bases short, with 10 bases between.

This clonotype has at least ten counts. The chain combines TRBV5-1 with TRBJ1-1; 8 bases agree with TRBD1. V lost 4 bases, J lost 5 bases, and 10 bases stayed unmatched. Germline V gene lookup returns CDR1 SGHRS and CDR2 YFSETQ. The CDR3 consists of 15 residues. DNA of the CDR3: TGCGCCAGCAGCACTCTCGGACAGGGTGGAACTGAAGCTTTCTTT. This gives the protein CASSTLGQGGTEAFF.

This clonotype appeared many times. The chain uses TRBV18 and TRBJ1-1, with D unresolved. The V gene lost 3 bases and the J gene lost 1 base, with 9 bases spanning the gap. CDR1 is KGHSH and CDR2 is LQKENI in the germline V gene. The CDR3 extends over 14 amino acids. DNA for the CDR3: TGTGCCAGCTCACCCCAAAGACAGAACACTGAAGCTTTCTTT. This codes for CASSPQRQNTEAFF.

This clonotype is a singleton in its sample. DNA of the CDR3: TGTGCCAGCAGCAAAGGAAGGGGCGCGAACACCGGGGAGCTGTTTTTT. Translation: CASSKGRGANTGELFF. The chain is built from TRBV21-1 and TRBJ2-2; the table's D call of TRBD1 was not tested on the DNA. TRBV21-1 counts as a pseudogene. This CDR3 contains 16 residues.

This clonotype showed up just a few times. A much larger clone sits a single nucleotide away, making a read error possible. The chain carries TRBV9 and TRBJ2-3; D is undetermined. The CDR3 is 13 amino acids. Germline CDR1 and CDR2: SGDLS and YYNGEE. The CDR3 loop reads CTSSAYSTDTQYF. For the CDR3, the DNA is TGTACCAGCAGCGCCTACAGCACAGATACGCAGTATTTT.

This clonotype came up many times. For the CDR3, the DNA is TGTGCCAGCAGCTTAGACGGGGTCGCATTCGATGAGCAGTTCTTC. Its translation: CASSLDGVAFDEQFF. The chain couples TRBV7-2 to TRBJ2-1; possibly TRBD2 for D (5 bases). CDR3 length: 15 amino acids. The germline CDR1 and CDR2 sequences are SGHTA and FQGNSA. The V end lost 1 base, the J end lost 8 bases, and 15 bases lay between the germline ends.

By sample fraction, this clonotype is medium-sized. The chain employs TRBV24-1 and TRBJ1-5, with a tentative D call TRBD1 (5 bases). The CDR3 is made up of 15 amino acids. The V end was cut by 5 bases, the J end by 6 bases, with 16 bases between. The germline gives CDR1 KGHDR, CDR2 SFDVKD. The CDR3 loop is CATSVEGRGGQPQHF. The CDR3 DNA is TGTGCCACCAGTGTCGAAGGCCGGGGGGGTCAGCCCCAGCATTTT.